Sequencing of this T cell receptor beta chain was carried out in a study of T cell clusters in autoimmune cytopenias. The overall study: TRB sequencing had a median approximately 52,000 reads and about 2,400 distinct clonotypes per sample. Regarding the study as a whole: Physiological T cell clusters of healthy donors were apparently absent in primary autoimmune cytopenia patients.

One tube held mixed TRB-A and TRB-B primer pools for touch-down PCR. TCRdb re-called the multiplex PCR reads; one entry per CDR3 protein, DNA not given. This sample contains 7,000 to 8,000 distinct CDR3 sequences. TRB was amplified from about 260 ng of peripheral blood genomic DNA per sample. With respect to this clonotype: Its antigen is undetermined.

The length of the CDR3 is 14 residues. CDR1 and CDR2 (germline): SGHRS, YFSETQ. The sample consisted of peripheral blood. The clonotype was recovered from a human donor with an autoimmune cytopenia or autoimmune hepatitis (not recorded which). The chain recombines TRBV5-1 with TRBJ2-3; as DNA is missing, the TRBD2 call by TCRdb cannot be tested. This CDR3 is CASRRGGGTDTQYF.